These T cell receptor beta chains were read from a single sample in a study of control samples from healthy donors and cancer patients. The table came from immunoSEQ multiplex PCR; TCRdb's copy has only in-frame clones and leaves some out. The sample holds around 140,000 clones, around 92% seen once. Sequencing used blood. These receptors came from a man aged 25-45 years in good health. The CDR3 runs from the conserved cysteine through the conserved F or W. The order of the fields is clone size, D gene, J gene, V gene, CDR3 protein, CDR3 DNA. The D gene is left open where the match is weak. Rows give clone size only sometimes, using once, few, many, or a class for an expanded clone.

. . TRBJ1-3 TRBV5-4 CASSLIGGNTIYF TGTGCCAGCAGTTTGATAGGTGGAAACACCATATATTTT
. TRBD1 TRBJ1-2 TRBV6-2/TRBV6-3 CASSYARTGDNYGYTF TGTGCCAGCAGTTACGCCCGGACAGGCGATAACTATGGCTACACCTTC
. TRBD1 TRBJ2-3 TRBV7-9 CASSPRDRGRLSDTQYF TGTGCCAGCAGCCCGCGCGACAGGGGGAGGCTTTCAGATACGCAGTATTTT
. . TRBJ1-4 TRBV27 CASSLSNPVRGEKLFF TGTGCCAGCAGTTTATCGAACCCGGTTCGGGGTGAAAAACTGTTTTTT
. . TRBJ2-2 TRBV19 CASRSGDYTGELFF TGTGCCAGTAGATCGGGGGATTACACCGGGGAGCTGTTTTTT
. . TRBJ2-7 TRBV7-9 CASSLDRLYEQYF TGTGCCAGCAGCTTAGACCGTCTCTACGAGCAGTACTTC
. . TRBJ1-6 TRBV19 CASSIVQGNSPLHF TGTGCCAGTAGTATAGTTCAGGGTAATTCACCCCTCCACTTT
. TRBD2 TRBJ2-7 TRBV7-6 CASSSTASGGSYEQYF TGTGCCAGCAGCTCAACTGCTAGCGGGGGCTCCTACGAGCAGTACTTC
. TRBD1 TRBJ1-6 TRBV4-1 CASSQPRYRGQNSPLHF TGCGCCAGCAGCCAACCCCGATACAGGGGTCAAAATTCACCCCTCCACTTT
. . TRBJ2-4 TRBV5-5 CASSLGTGEFRNIQYF TGTGCCAGCAGCTTGGGGACGGGGGAATTTAGGAACATTCAGTACTTC
. . TRBJ2-1 TRBV14 CASSQDGNEQFF TGTGCCAGCAGTCAAGATGGCAATGAGCAGTTCTTC
. . TRBJ1-1 TRBV7-8 CASSRTDTEAFF TGTGCCAGCAGCCGGACGGACACTGAAGCTTTCTTT
few TRBD1 TRBJ2-1 TRBV11-2 CASRRGTGADNEQFF TGTGCCAGCAGACGAGGGACAGGGGCGGACAATGAGCAGTTCTTC
. TRBD1 TRBJ2-5 TRBV7-9 CASSPPRQGAYQETQYF TGTGCCAGCAGCCCCCCTCGACAGGGTGCGTACCAAGAGACCCAGTACTTC
few . TRBJ1-2 TRBV28 CASSFLAIYGYTF TGTGCCAGCAGTTTTCTCGCCATCTATGGCTACACCTTC
. . TRBJ1-5 TRBV10-3 CATRDSNQPQHF TGTGCCACCAGGGACAGCAATCAGCCCCAGCATTTT
. TRBD1 TRBJ1-2 TRBV11-2 CASSLPDRAYGYTF TGTGCCAGCAGCTTGCCGGACAGGGCCTATGGCTACACCTTC
once . TRBJ1-1 TRBV28 CASTPGIGQKNTEAFF TGTGCCAGCACCCCAGGAATCGGGCAGAAGAACACTGAAGCTTTCTTT
. . TRBJ1-2 TRBV20-1 CSASPRQF TGCAGTGCTAGCCCCCGACAGTTC
once TRBD1 TRBJ1-2 TRBV9 CASSLDRATYGYTF TGTGCCAGCAGCCTGGACAGGGCAACCTATGGCTACACCTTC
. TRBD1 TRBJ1-4 TRBV27 CASSTRQGAREKLFF TGTGCCAGCAGTACCAGACAGGGGGCTCGGGAAAAACTGTTTTTT
. . TRBJ2-5 TRBV27 CASSTIQGHSETQYF TGTGCCAGCAGCACTATACAGGGTCATAGCGAGACCCAGTACTTC
. . TRBJ2-3 TRBV23-1 CASSLNRRGHEDTQYF TGCGCCAGCAGTCTTAATCGTCGGGGCCATGAGGATACGCAGTATTTT
. . TRBJ2-7 TRBV5-6 CASSLVGGIYEQYF TGTGCCAGCAGCTTGGTGGGGGGAATCTACGAGCAGTACTTC
. . TRBJ1-5 TRBV5-6 CASSLLGPVDLKGNQPQHF TGTGCCAGCAGCTTGCTAGGGCCGGTAGATCTGAAGGGCAATCAGCCCCAGCATTTT
. TRBD1 TRBJ1-1 TRBV7-2 CASSAQGSSTEAFF TGTGCCAGCAGCGCACAGGGGTCGAGCACTGAAGCTTTCTTT
. TRBD1 TRBJ1-4 TRBV28 CASSFRTGEGEKLFF TGTGCCAGCAGTTTTAGGACAGGGGAGGGGGAAAAACTGTTTTTT
. TRBD1 TRBJ2-1 TRBV7-3 CASSSTGGGEQFF TGTGCCAGCAGCTCTACAGGGGGAGGTGAGCAGTTCTTC
. TRBD2 TRBJ2-3 TRBV7-3 CASSPTSGGLSTDTQYF TGTGCCAGCAGCCCCACTAGCGGGGGGCTAAGCACAGATACGCAGTATTTT
. . TRBJ1-2 TRBV21-1 CASSKGETGRDGYTF TGTGCCAGCAGCAAAGGGGAGACAGGGAGGGATGGCTACACCTTC
. . TRBJ1-1 TRBV5-1 CASSTTLGTEAFF TGCGCCAGCAGCACGACATTGGGAACTGAAGCTTTCTTT
. . TRBJ1-2 TRBV18 CASSPGTTPNYGYTF TGTGCCAGCTCACCAGGGACAACCCCTAACTATGGCTACACCTTC